Below, 16 T cell receptor beta chains from the same sample are listed, as sequenced in a study of T cells in localized non-small cell lung cancer. Sequencing was performed with immunoSEQ multiplex PCR; in TCRdb, only in-frame clones are kept and a portion is missing. Of approximately 11,000 clones listed, around four fifths are singletons. The sample consisted of peripheral blood mononuclear cells, taken before any cancer treatment. The origin of the receptors is an older female donor with stage II lung adenocarcinoma.

This chain links TRBV7-2 with TRBJ2-2; D not resolved. This CDR3 has 14 amino acids. Germline V lookup: CDR1 SGHTA, CDR2 FQGNSA. Trimming left V 1 base short and J 0 bases short, with 3 bases between. In nucleotides, the CDR3 is TGTGCCAGCAGCTTAGACGCGAACACCGGGGAGCTGTTTTTT. This translates into CASSLDANTGELFF.

V gene TRBV5-1 combines with J gene TRBJ1-3; maybe TRBD1 (6 bases). Germline V gene data show CDR1 as SGHRS and CDR2 as YFSETQ. Trimming left V 7 bases short and J 2 bases short, with 13 bases between. This CDR3 spans 14 amino acids. The CDR3 loop is CASCLDRTGNTIYF. CDR3 DNA sequence: TGCGCCAGCTGTTTAGACAGGACTGGAAACACCATATATTTT.

The gene calls are TRBV4-3 and TRBJ2-1; D unresolved. The CDR3 has 14 amino acids. V dropped 1 base and J dropped 4 bases, with 8 bases sitting between them. CDR1 and CDR2 from the germline V gene are LGHNA and YSLEER. CDR3 DNA sequence: TGCGCCAGCAGCCAAGGAAGCCCATACAATGAGCAGTTCTTC. This encodes CASSQGSPYNEQFF.

This clone was observed a handful of times. This chain uses TRBV28 with TRBJ2-7; no reliable D call. V lost 4 bases, J lost 3 bases, and 31 bases lay in between. Germline values: CDR1 MDHEN, CDR2 SYDVKM. There are 20 residues in the CDR3. The CDR3 protein is CASSSSYTQFRKGVIYEQYF. CDR3 nucleotide sequence: TGTGCCAGCAGTTCATCTTACACTCAGTTCCGAAAAGGTGTTATCTACGAGCAGTACTTC.

The chain recombines TRBV7-9 with TRBJ1-3, with a tentative D call TRBD1 (5 bases). Trimming left V 6 bases short and J 0 bases short, with 6 bases between. CDR1 is SEHNR, CDR2 FQNEAQ, per germline (reference sequence). The CDR3 length is 13 residues. CDR3 coding DNA: TGTGCCAGCAGGGGACTCTCTGGAAACACCATATATTTT. This gives the protein CASRGLSGNTIYF. The entire variable domain, with the rest obtained from reference TRBV7-9 and TRBJ1-3, is as follows: DTGVSQNPRHKITKRGQNVTFRCDPISEHNRLYWYRQTLGQGPEFLTYFQNEAQLEKSRLLSDRFSAERPKGSFSTLEIQRTEQGDSAMYLCASRGLSGNTIYFGEGSWLTVV.

The genes are TRBV5-1 and TRBJ1-2; D may be TRBD1 (5 bases). In germline, CDR1 is SGHRS, CDR2 YFSETQ. V lost 6 bases to trimming and J lost 7 bases, with 19 bases between them. This CDR3 spans 14 amino acids. The DNA of the CDR3 is TGCGCCAGCACCCGGTCTGAGGGAAGGGGTGGCTACACCTTC. Amino acids: CASTRSEGRGGYTF.

This clone was seen a handful of times. The V call is TRBV29-1, the J call TRBJ2-3; TRBD1 is a possible D gene (6 bases). CDR1 and CDR2 (germline): SQVTM, ANQGSEA. V lost 8 bases to trimming and J lost 1 base, with 13 bases between them. The length of the CDR3 is 13 residues. CDR3 amino acids: CSLVGGGTDTQYF. CDR3 nucleotide sequence: TGCAGCCTGGTAGGGGGAGGCACAGATACGCAGTATTTT.

The rearrangement uses TRBV4-3 and TRBJ1-1; D unresolved. Germline CDR1 is LGHNA and CDR2 is YSLEER. Trimming left V 0 bases short and J 0 bases short, with 8 bases between. The CDR3 length is 15 residues. CDR3 DNA sequence: TGCGCCAGCAGCCAAGAATCGATAATGAACACTGAAGCTTTCTTT. Translated: CASSQESIMNTEAFF.

This clone is termed medium-sized. The gene calls are TRBV28 and TRBJ2-7; weak D call: TRBD1 (5 bases). The V and J ends lost 5 bases and 4 bases respectively, with 15 bases between them. Germline CDR1 and CDR2: MDHEN and SYDVKM. The CDR3 spans 14 residues. The CDR3 loop is CASSRLGREYEQYF. CDR3 DNA sequence: TGTGCCAGCAGTAGGTTAGGCAGGGAATACGAGCAGTACTTC.

The chain couples TRBV7-2 to TRBJ2-1; no clear D. Germline V CDR1 and CDR2: SGHTA, FQGNSA. V shed 6 bases and J shed 6 bases, with 6 bases lying between them. The CDR3 extends over 11 amino acids. CDR3 DNA: TGTGCCAGCAGGAGTAGCAATGAGCAGTTCTTC. Translating gives CASRSSNEQFF.

V is TRBV7-6 and J is TRBJ2-1; TRBD2 matches at 8 bases. From germline, CDR1 is SGHVS and CDR2 FNYEAQ. After removal of 0 bases from V and 10 bases from J, the junction contained 5 bases not matched to a gene. The length of the CDR3 is 14 residues. CDR3: CASSLAETSDEQFF. The CDR3 coding sequence is TGTGCCAGCAGCTTAGCCGAGACTAGCGACGAGCAGTTCTTC.

V and J are TRBV2 and TRBJ2-1, with 8 nucleotides matching TRBD2. Germline CDR1 reads SNHLY; CDR2 reads FYNNEI. The CDR3 loop spans 15 amino acids. J lost 8 bases, V lost 3 bases, and 9 bases had no gene match. The CDR3 coding sequence is TGTGCCAGCAGTGATGTGGGCGGACTAGCCGATGAGCAGTTCTTC. The encoded protein is CASSDVGGLADEQFF.

The chain recombines TRBV30 with TRBJ1-1; no clear D gene. Germline V gene data show CDR1 as GTSNPN and CDR2 as SVGIG (reference sequence). CDR3 length equals 15 residues. V lost 3 bases and J 1 base, leaving 15 bases between the germline ends. CDR3: CAWSVRWYTNTEAFF. CDR3 nucleotides: TGTGCCTGGAGCGTGCGGTGGTACACGAACACTGAAGCTTTCTTT.

The chain links TRBV21-1 to TRBJ1-4; the D segment call TRBD1 is taken from the table without a DNA check. TRBV21-1 is noted as a pseudogene. The CDR3 length is 21 residues. The CDR3 protein is CASTVVQGSEPIHTRNEKLFF. The CDR3 DNA follows: TGTGCCAGCACCGTTGTACAGGGATCAGAACCCATTCACACCCGTAATGAAAAACTGTTTTTT.

The V call is TRBV6-5, the J call TRBJ1-2; D is undetermined. Germline V CDR1 and CDR2: MNHEY, SVGAGI. The CDR3 has 13 residues. Trimming cost V 6 bases and J 13 bases, with 21 bases left between them. CDR3 DNA: TGTGCCAGCAGACCCGGGGTGGTCAGTATCGGCACCTTC. This translates into CASRPGVVSIGTF.

This rearrangement joins TRBV6-1 to TRBJ1-1; unclear D gene. Germline V gene lookup returns CDR1 MNHNS and CDR2 SASEGT. V was shortened by 8 bases and J by 0 bases, with 7 bases between the two germline ends. CDR3 length: 12 residues. This chain's CDR3 is CASSTMNTEAFF. The CDR3 nucleotides read TGTGCCAGCTCCACCATGAACACTGAAGCTTTCTTT.